The sequence of this TCR beta chain was determined in a study of blood T cell repertoires in COVID-19. Study at large: T cells, B-cell-depleted T cells, or PBMCs provided the cDNA or gDNA that served as material.

Assay: immunoSEQ multiplex PCR; the TCRdb copy retains only in-frame clones and omits some. The table has 150,000 to 200,000 clones, around 91% seen once. With 5 bases clipped from V and 8 bases from J, the junction kept 18 bases outside the gene matches. Per germline, CDR1 MNHNY and CDR2 SVGAGI (reference sequence). The CDR3 runs 18 residues. The study recruited people aged 18 to 89 years across about 25 US areas. Allocation to cohorts depended on clinical history reported by the participants. This receptor was identified in a woman aged 18-30 years who had recovered from COVID-19. Sequenced material: PBMCs or T cells enriched from blood (not recorded which). The chain employs TRBV6-6 and TRBJ2-1; TRBD2 agrees at 10 bases. CDR3 amino acids: CASSQEASGRSVGHEQFF. The CDR3 DNA follows: TGTGCCAGCAGTCAGGAGGCTAGCGGGAGATCAGTCGGGCATGAGCAGTTCTTC.